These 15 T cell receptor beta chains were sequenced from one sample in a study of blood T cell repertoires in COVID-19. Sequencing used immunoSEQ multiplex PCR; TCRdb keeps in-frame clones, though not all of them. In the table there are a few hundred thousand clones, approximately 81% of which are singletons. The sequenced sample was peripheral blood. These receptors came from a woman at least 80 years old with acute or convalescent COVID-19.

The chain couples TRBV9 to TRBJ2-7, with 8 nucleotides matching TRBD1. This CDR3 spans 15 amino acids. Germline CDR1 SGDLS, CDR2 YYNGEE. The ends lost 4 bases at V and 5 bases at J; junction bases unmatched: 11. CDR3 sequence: CASSPPRQGSNEQYF. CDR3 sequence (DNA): TGTGCCAGCAGCCCCCCAAGACAGGGGTCCAACGAGCAGTACTTC. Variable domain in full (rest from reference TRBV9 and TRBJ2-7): DSGVTQTPKHLITATGQRVTLRCSPRSGDLSVYWYQQSLDQGLQFLIQYYNGEERAKGNILERFSAQQFPDLHSELNLSSLELGDSALYFCASSPPRQGSNEQYFGPGTRLTVT.

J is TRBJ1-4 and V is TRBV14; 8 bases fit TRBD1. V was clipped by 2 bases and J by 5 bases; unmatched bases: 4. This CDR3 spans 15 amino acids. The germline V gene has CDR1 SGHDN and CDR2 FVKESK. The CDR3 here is CASSQRTGQNEKLFF. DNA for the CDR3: TGTGCCAGCAGCCAAAGGACAGGGCAGAATGAAAAACTGTTTTTT.

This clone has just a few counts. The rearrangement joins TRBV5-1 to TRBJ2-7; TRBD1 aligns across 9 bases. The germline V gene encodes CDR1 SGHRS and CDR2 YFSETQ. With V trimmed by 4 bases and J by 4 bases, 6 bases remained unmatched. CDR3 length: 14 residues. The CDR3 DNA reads TGCGCCAGCAGCGCCGGGGACAGGGAATACGAGCAGTACTTC. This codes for CASSAGDREYEQYF. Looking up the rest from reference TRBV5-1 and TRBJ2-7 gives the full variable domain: KAGVTQTPRYLIKTRGQQVTLSCSPISGHRSVSWYQQTPGQGLQFLFEYFSETQRNKGNFPGRFSGRQFSNSRSEMNVSTLELGDSALYLCASSAGDREYEQYFGPGTRLTVT.

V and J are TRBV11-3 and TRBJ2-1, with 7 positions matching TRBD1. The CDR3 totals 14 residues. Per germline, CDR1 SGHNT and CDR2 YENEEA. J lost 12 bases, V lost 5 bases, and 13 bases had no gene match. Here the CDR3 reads CASSPGQPPQGQFF. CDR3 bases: TGTGCCAGCAGCCCGGGACAGCCACCGCAGGGGCAGTTCTTC.

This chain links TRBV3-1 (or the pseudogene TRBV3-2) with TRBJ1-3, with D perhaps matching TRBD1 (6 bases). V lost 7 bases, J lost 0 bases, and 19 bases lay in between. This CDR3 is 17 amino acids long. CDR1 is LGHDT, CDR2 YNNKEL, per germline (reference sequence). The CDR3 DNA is TGTGCCAGCACCCGTTCCGGGACAAAGGGCTCTGGAAACACCATATATTTT. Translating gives CASTRSGTKGSGNTIYF.

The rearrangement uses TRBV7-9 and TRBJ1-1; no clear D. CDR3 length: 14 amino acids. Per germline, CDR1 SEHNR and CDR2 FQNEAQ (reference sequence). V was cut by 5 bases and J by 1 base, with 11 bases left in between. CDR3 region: CASSASTQNTEAFF. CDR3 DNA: TGTGCCAGCAGCGCGTCGACACAGAACACTGAAGCTTTCTTT.

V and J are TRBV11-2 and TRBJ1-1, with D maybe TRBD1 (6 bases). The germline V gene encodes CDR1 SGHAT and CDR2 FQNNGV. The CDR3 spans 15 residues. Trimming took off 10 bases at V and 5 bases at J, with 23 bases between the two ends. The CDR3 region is CATTQIAGARTEAFF. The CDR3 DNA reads TGTGCCACTACACAAATCGCGGGGGCGCGTACTGAAGCTTTCTTT.

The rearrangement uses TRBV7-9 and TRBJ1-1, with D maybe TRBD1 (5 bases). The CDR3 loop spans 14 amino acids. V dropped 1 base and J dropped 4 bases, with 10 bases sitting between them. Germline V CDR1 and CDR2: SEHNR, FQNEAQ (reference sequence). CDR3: CASSLGGQGTEAFF. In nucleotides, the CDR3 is TGTGCCAGCAGCTTAGGTGGGCAGGGCACTGAAGCTTTCTTT.

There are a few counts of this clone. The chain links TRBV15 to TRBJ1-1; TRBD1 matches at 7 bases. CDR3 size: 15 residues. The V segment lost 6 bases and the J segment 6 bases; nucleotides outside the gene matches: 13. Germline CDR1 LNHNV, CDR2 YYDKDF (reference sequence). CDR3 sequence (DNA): TGTGCCACCAGTGAAAAACGTACAGGGGTCTCTGAAGCTTTCTTT. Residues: CATSEKRTGVSEAFF.

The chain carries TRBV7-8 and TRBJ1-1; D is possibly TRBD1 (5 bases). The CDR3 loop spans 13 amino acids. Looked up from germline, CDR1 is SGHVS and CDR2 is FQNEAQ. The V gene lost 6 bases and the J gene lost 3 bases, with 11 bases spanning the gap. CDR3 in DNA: TGTGCCAGCAGTCCACAAGGGGACACTGAAGCTTTCTTT. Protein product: CASSPQGDTEAFF.

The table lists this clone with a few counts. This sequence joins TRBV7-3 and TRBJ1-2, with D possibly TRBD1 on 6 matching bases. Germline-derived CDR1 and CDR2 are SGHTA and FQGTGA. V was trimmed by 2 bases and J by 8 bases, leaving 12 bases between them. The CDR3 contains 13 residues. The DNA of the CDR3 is TGTGCCAGCAGCTTACTCAGGGGCGGCGGCTACACCTTC. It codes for CASSLLRGGGYTF.

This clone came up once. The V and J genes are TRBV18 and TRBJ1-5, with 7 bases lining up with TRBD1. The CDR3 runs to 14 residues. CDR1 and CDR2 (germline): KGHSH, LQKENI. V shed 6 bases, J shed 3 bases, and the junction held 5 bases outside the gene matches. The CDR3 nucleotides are TGTGCCAGCTCGCAGGGACAGTCCAATCAGCCCCAGCATTTT. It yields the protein CASSQGQSNQPQHF.

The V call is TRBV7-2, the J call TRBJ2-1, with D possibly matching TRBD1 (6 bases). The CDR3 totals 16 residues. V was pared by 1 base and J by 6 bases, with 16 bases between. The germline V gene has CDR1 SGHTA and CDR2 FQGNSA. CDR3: CASSLDGRGIGNEQFF. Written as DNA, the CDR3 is TGTGCCAGCAGCTTAGATGGAAGGGGGATCGGCAATGAGCAGTTCTTC.

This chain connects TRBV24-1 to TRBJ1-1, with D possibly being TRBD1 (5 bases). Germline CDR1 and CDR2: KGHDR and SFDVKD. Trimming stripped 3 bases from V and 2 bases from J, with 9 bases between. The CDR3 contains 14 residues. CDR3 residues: CATSDGGENTEAFF. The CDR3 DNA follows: TGTGCCACCAGTGATGGGGGGGAAAACACTGAAGCTTTCTTT.

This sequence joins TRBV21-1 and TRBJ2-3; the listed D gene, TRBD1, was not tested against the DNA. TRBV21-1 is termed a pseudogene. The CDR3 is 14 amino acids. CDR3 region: CASKGTGGTDTQYF. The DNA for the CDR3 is TGTGCCAGTAAGGGGACAGGGGGCACAGATACGCAGTATTTT.